The 12 T cell receptor beta chains below come from one sample, sequenced in a study of cytomegalovirus exposure and HLA in healthy donors (TCRdb year 2017). Receptors were amplified or captured by the immunoSEQ multiplex PCR assay. For the multiplex PCR, a mixture combining 60 forward primers for TCR Vbeta segments and 13 reverse primers for TCR Jbeta segments was used. Entries here come from immuneACCESS through TCRdb and include only in-frame sequences with V and J called. Some clones fail to appear in such tables; in the studies checked, an unresolved V gene covers under half of the shortfall, and the cause of the remainder is unknown. Present in this sample are approximately 31,000 clones, around nine tenths of which were seen just once. The ten largest clones take up approximately 3% of the sample. The sample comprised PBMCs. The receptors shown here come from a boy younger than 18 in good health and CMV-seronegative.

A few counts support this clone. The chain uses TRBV5-4 and TRBJ2-1, with TRBD2 matching over 8 bases. Trimming took 4 bases from V and 9 from J; bases not matched to a gene: 12. Germline V lookup: CDR1 SGHNT, CDR2 YYREEE (reference sequence). The CDR3 is 15 residues long. The CDR3 DNA is TGTGCCAGCAGCCGCACGGGACTAGTTGTTGGTGAGCAGTTCTTC. This sequence encodes CASSRTGLVVGEQFF.

The rearrangement joins TRBV2 to TRBJ1-2, with unresolved D. The V end was cut by 2 bases, the J end by 0 bases, with 7 bases between. Germline loops: CDR1 SNHLY, CDR2 FYNNEI. This CDR3 is built from 14 residues. The chain's CDR3 is CASSELRSNYGYTF. DNA of the CDR3: TGTGCCAGCAGTGAACTTAGATCTAACTATGGCTACACCTTC. The full variable domain, completed using reference TRBV2 and TRBJ1-2, is EPEVTQTPSHQVTQMGQEVILRCVPISNHLYFYWYRQILGQKVEFLVSFYNNEISEKSEIFDDQFSVERPDGSNFTLKIRSTKLEDSAMYFCASSELRSNYGYTFGSGTRLTVV.

The chain links TRBV6-6 to TRBJ1-1; no definite D call. Per the germline V gene, CDR1 is MNHNY and CDR2 is SVGAGI (reference sequence). The CDR3 sequence is 15 residues long. With 0 bases removed from V and 5 bases from J, the gap between germline ends came to 13 bases. CDR3 in amino acids: CASSYSEGLRTEAFF. The CDR3, as DNA: TGTGCCAGCAGTTACTCGGAAGGACTACGTACTGAAGCTTTCTTT.

This chain joins TRBV18 and TRBJ2-7; 12 bases are a match to TRBD1. With 6 bases clipped from V and 4 bases from J, the junction kept 7 bases outside the gene matches. The length of the CDR3 is 15 residues. Germline lookup yields CDR1 KGHSH and CDR2 LQKENI. The CDR3 is CASSGTGGGGYEQYF. The CDR3 region has the DNA TGTGCCAGCTCCGGGACAGGGGGCGGGGGATACGAGCAGTACTTC.

The V and J genes are TRBV27 and TRBJ2-1; tentatively, D is TRBD1 (7 bases). In germline, CDR1 is MNHEY, CDR2 SMNVEV (reference sequence). V lost 3 bases and J 7 bases, leaving 22 bases between the germline ends. The CDR3 spans 17 residues. The CDR3 region has the DNA TGTGCCAGCAGTTTCGCGCCGACAGGGTTGGCGGGGAATGAGCAGTTCTTC. Its protein product is CASSFAPTGLAGNEQFF.

This clone has just a few counts. The V call is TRBV5-6, the J call TRBJ2-7; D perhaps matches TRBD1 (6 bases). Germline V gene data show CDR1 as SGHDT and CDR2 as YYEEEE. V lost 3 bases and J lost 1, with 14 bases in between. The CDR3 runs 15 residues. In DNA, the CDR3 is TGTGCCAGCAGCTATTTGGGGACACCGTCCTACGAGCAGTACTTC. It translates to CASSYLGTPSYEQYF.

The chain uses TRBV6-1 and TRBJ2-7, with D unclear. This CDR3 contains 15 residues. Germline assignment: CDR1 MNHNS and CDR2 SASEGT. Between the trimmed V and J ends, which lost 1 base and 3 bases, there was a span of 13 bases. CDR3 sequence reads: CASSEGSGTNYEQYF. The CDR3 bases are TGTGCCAGCAGTGAAGGCTCAGGTACAAACTACGAGCAGTACTTC.

The chain joins TRBV2 to TRBJ1-3; D unclear. Per the germline V gene, CDR1 is SNHLY and CDR2 is FYNNEI. V gave up 7 bases and J gave up 0 bases, with 10 bases separating them. The CDR3 has 14 residues. DNA of the CDR3: TGTGCCAGCACCCCAGGAAACTCTGGAAACACCATATATTTT. As protein: CASTPGNSGNTIYF.

The chain recombines TRBV6-6 with TRBJ2-7, with 7 bases matching TRBD1. This CDR3 is built from 14 residues. The V and J ends lost 6 bases and 2 bases, in that order; junction bases with no gene match: 7. The germline V gene encodes CDR1 MNHNY and CDR2 SVGAGI (reference sequence). CDR3 region: CASSRSTGPYEQYF. The DNA for the CDR3 is TGTGCCAGCAGCCGCTCGACAGGGCCCTACGAGCAGTACTTC.

The rearrangement joins TRBV28 to TRBJ2-3; TRBD1 is a possible D gene (6 bases). The CDR3 spans 16 residues. Germline V gene sequence: CDR1 MDHEN, CDR2 SYDVKM. Trimming removed 4 bases from V and 0 bases from J, with 14 bases in between. CDR3 coding DNA: TGTGCCAGCAGTTCCCTCAGGGGTGGGAGCACAGATACGCAGTATTTT. The encoded protein is CASSSLRGGSTDTQYF.

The V gene is TRBV27, the J gene TRBJ1-6; D might be TRBD1 (6 bases). This CDR3 region has 14 residues. Trimming shortened V by 3 bases and J by 10 bases, and 13 bases separated the two germline ends. CDR1 and CDR2 from the germline V gene are MNHEY and SMNVEV (reference sequence). CDR3 region: CASSFEGVWSPLHF. CDR3 coding DNA: TGTGCCAGCAGTTTTGAGGGGGTGTGGTCACCCCTCCACTTT.

V usage is TRBV6-5 and J usage is TRBJ1-6; TRBD1 might be the D (5 bases). V lost 6 bases, J lost 9 bases, and 15 bases lay in between. Germline CDR1 MNHEY, CDR2 SVGAGI. The CDR3 contains 14 residues. DNA of the CDR3: TGTGCCAGCAGCCCCAGGGATCGAGTTTCACCCCTCCACTTT. Its translation is CASSPRDRVSPLHF.